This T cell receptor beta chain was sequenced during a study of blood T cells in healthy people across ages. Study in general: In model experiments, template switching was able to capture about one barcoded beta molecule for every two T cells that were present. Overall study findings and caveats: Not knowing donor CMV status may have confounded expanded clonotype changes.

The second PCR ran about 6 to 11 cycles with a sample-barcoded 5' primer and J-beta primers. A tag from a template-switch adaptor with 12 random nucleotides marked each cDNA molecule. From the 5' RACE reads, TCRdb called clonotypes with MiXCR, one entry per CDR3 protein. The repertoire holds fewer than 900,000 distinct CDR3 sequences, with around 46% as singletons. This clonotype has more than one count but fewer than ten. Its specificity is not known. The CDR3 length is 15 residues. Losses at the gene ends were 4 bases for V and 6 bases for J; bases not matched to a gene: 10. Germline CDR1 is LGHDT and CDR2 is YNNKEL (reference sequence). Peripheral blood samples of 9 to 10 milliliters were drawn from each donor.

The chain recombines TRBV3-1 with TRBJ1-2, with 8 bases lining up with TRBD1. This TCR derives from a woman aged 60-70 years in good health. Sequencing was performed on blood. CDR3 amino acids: CASSRGTGTGDGYTF. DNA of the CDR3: TGTGCCAGCAGCCGAGGGACAGGAACAGGGGATGGCTACACCTTC.